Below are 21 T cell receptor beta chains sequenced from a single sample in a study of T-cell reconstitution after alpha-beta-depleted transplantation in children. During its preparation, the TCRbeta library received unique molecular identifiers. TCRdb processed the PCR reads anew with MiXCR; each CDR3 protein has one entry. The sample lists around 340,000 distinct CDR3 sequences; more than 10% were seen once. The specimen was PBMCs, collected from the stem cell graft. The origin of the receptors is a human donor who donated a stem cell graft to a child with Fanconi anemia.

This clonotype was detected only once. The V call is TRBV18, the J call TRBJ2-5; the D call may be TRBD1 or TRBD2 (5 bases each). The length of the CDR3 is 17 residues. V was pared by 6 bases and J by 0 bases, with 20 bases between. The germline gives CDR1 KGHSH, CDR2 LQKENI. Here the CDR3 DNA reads TGTGCCAGCTCGCCAACTTTTCCGGGACGGGACCAAGAGACCCAGTACTTC. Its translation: CASSPTFPGRDQETQYF. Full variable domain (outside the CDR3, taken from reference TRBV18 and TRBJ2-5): NAGVMQNPRHLVRRRGQEARLRCSPMKGHSHVYWYRQLPEEGLKFMVYLQKENIIDESGMPKERFSAEFPKEGPSILRIQQVVRGDSAAYFCASSPTFPGRDQETQYFGPGTRLLVL.

CDR3 DNA: TGCAGTGCTAGAGATCGGGCAGGGAATATGAAGACCCAGTACTTC. Its protein is CSARDRAGNMKTQYF. The chain couples TRBV20-1 to TRBJ2-5; D may be TRBD1 (5 bases). The CDR3 is made up of 15 amino acids. V was clipped by 0 bases and J by 6 bases, with 17 bases between them. CDR1 DFQATT and CDR2 SNEGSKA come from the germline V gene (reference sequence).

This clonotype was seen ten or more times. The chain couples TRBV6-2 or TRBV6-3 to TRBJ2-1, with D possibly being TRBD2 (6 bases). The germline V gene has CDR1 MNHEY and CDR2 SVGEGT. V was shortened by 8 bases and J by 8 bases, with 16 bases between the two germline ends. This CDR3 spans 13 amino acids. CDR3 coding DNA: TGTGCCAGCCGATCCGTCGGGGAGGATGAGCAGTTCTTC. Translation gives CASRSVGEDEQFF.

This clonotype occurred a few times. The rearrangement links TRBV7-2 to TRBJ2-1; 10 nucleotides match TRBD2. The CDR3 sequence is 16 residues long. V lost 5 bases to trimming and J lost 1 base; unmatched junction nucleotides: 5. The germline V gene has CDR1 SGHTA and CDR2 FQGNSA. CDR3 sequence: CASSPSGGPSYNEQFF. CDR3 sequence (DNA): TGTGCCAGCAGCCCTAGCGGGGGCCCTTCCTACAATGAGCAGTTCTTC.

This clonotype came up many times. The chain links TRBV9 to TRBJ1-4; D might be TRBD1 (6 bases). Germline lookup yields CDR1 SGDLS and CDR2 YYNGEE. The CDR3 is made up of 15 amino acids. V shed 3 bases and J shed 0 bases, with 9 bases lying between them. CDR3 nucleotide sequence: TGTGCCAGCAGCGCGGGGACATCAACTAATGAAAAACTGTTTTTT. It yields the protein CASSAGTSTNEKLFF. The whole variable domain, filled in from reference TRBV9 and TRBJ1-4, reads DSGVTQTPKHLITATGQRVTLRCSPRSGDLSVYWYQQSLDQGLQFLIQYYNGEERAKGNILERFSAQQFPDLHSELNLSSLELGDSALYFCASSAGTSTNEKLFFGSGTQLSVL.

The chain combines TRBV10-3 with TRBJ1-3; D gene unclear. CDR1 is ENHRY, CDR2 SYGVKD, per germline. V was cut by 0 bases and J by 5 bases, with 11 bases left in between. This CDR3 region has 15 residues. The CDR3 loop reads CAISESARPRNTIYF. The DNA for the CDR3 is TGTGCCATCAGTGAGTCCGCCAGGCCGAGAAACACCATATATTTT.

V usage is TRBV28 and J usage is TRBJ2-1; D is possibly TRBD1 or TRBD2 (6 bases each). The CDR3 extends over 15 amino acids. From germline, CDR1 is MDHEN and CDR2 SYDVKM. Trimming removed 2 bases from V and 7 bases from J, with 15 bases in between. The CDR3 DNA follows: TGTGCCAGCAGTTTAAGGAGGGGGATGGGGAATGAGCAGTTCTTC. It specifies CASSLRRGMGNEQFF.

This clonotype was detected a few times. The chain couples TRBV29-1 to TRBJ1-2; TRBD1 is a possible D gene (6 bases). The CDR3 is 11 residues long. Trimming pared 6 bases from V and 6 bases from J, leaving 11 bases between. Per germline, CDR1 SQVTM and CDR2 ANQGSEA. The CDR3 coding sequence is TGCAGCGTCCCCAGGGGTGATGGCTACACCTTC. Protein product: CSVPRGDGYTF.

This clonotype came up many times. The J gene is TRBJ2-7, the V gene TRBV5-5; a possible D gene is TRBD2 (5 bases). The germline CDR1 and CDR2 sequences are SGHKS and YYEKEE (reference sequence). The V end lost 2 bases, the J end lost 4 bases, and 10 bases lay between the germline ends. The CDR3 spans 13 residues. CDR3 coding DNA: TGTGCCAGCAGCTTAGGCAGGAGGTACGAGCAGTACTTC. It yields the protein CASSLGRRYEQYF.

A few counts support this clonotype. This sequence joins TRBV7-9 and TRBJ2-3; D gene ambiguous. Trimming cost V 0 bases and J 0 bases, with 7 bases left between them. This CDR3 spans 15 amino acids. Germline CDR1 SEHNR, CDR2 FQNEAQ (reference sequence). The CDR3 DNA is TGTGCCAGCAGCTTAGCGGCACCAAGCACAGATACGCAGTATTTT. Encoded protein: CASSLAAPSTDTQYF.

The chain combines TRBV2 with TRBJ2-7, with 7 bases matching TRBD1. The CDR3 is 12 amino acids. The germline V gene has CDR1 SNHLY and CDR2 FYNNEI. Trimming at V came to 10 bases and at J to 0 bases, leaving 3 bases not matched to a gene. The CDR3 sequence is CATGTASYEQYV. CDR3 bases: TGTGCCACCGGGACAGCCTCCTACGAGCAGTACGTC.

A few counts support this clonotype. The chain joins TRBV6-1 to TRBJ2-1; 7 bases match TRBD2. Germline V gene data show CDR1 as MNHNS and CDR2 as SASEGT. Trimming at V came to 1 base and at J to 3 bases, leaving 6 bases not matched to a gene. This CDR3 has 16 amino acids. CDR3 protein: CASSEEMGGGYNEQFF. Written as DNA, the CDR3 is TGTGCCAGCAGTGAAGAGATGGGGGGGGGCTACAATGAGCAGTTCTTC.

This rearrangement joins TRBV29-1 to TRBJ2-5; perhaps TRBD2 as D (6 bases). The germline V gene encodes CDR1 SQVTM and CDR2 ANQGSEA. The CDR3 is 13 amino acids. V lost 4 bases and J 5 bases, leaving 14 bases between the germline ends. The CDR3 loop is CSVVGGLGETQYF. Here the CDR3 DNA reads TGCAGCGTTGTGGGGGGACTGGGGGAGACCCAGTACTTC.

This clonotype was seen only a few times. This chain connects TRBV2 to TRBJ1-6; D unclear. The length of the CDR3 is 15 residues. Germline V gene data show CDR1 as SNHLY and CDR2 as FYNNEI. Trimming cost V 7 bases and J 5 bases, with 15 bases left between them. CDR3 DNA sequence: TGTGCCAGCACCCTACGAAGAGGGAATAATTCACCCCTCCACTTT. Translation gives CASTLRRGNNSPLHF.

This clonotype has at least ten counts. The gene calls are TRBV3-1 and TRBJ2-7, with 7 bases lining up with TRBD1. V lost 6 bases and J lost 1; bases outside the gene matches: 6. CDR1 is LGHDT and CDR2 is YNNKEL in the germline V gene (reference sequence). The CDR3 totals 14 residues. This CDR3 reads CASSPTGQSYEQYF. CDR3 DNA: TGTGCCAGCAGTCCGACGGGACAGTCCTACGAGCAGTACTTC.

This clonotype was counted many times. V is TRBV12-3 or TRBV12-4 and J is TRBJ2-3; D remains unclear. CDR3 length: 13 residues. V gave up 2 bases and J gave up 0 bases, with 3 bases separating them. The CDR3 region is CASSLTSTDTQYF. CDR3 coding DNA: TGTGCCAGCAGTTTAACTAGCACAGATACGCAGTATTTT.

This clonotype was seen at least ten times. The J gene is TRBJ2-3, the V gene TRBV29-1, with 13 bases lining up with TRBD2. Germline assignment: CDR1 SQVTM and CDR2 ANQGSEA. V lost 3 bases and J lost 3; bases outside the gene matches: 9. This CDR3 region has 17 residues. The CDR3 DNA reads TGCAGCGTTGAGATTAGACGGACTAGCGGGGGAACAGATACGCAGTATTTT. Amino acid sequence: CSVEIRRTSGGTDTQYF.

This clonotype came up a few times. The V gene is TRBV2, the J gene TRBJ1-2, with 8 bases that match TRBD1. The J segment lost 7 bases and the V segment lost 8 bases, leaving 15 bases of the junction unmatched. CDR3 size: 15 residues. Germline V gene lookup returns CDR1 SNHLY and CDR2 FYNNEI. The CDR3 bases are TGTGCCAGCGGGGGGGCCGGACAGGGTAAACGTGGCTACACCTTC. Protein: CASGGAGQGKRGYTF.

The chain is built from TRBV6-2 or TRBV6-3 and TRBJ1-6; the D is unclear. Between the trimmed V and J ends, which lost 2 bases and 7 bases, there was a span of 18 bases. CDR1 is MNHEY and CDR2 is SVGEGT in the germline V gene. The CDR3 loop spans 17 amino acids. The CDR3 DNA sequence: TGTGCCAGCAGTTACCTCAGGAAAGAGAACCGAAATTCACCCCTCCACTTT. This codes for CASSYLRKENRNSPLHF.

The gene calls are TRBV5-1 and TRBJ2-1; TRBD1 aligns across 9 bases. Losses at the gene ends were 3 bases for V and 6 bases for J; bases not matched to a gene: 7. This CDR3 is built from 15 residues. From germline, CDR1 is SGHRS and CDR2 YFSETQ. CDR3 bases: TGCGCCAGCAGCTCCTGGACAGGGGAGGGCAATGAGCAGTTCTTC. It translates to CASSSWTGEGNEQFF.

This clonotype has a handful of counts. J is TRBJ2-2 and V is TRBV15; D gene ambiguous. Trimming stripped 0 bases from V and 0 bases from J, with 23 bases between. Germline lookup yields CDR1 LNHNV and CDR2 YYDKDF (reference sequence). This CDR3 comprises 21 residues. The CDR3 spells CATSRDHNSSLITANTGELFF. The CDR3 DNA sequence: TGTGCCACCAGCAGAGATCACAACTCCTCACTAATAACCGCGAACACCGGGGAGCTGTTTTTT.